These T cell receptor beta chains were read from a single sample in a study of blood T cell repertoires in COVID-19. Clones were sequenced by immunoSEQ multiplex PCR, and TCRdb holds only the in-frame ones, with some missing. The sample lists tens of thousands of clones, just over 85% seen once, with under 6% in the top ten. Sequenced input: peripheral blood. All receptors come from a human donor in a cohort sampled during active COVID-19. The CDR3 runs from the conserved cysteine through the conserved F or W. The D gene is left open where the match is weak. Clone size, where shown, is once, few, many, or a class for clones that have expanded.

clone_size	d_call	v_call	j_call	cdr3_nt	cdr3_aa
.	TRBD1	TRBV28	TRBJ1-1	TGTGCCAGCTTCCTCCCGGGACAGGGGGGTGAAGCTTTCTTT	CASFLPGQGGEAFF
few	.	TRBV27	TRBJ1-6	TGTGCCAGCAGTTTATCCAGGACAGCTCCAAATTCACCCCTCCACTTT	CASSLSRTAPNSPLHF
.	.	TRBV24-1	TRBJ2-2	TGTGCCACCAGTGCCGGCGGGGAGCTGTTTTTT	CATSAGGELFF
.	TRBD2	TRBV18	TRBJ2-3	TGTGCCAGCTCACCCTTAGCGGGGGGGTACACAGATACGCAGTATTTT	CASSPLAGGYTDTQYF
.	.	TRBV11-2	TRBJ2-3	TGTGCCAGCAGCTTAGGTCTAGCAATAGATACGCAGTATTTT	CASSLGLAIDTQYF
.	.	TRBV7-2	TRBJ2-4	TGTGCCAGCAGCTTAGCACCGGGGTTAAACATTCAGTACTTC	CASSLAPGLNIQYF
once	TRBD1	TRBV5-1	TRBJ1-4	TGCGCCAGCAGCACGGGACAGGGGGCGGCTAATGAAAAACTGTTTTTT	CASSTGQGAANEKLFF
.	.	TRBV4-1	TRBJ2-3	TGCGCCAGCAGCCAAGATTGGAACAGGGAAGGCACAGATACGCAGTATTTT	CASSQDWNREGTDTQYF
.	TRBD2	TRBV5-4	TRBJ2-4	TGTGCCACCCAGAAGGTAGCGGGGGGCCAGCGAGCCAAAAACATTCAGTACTTC	CATQKVAGGQRAKNIQYF
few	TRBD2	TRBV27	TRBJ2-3	TGTGCCAGCAGCGACCAGGTACTAGCGGATACGCAGTATTTT	CASSDQVLADTQYF
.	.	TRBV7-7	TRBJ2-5	TGTGCCAGCAGCTTAGTGGGCAGGGGAGAAGAGACCCAGTACTTC	CASSLVGRGEETQYF
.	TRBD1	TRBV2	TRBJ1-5	TGTGCCAGCAACGGACAGGGAAATCAGCCCCAGCATTTT	CASNGQGNQPQHF